One sample yielded the 22 T cell receptor beta chains listed below, sequenced in a study of cytomegalovirus exposure and HLA in healthy donors. PCR employed 60 Vbeta and 13 Jbeta primers. Measured with immunoSEQ multiplex PCR; TCRdb has only the in-frame clones, and not every one. The profile shows about 97,000 clones, 81% of them singletons. Input material: PBMCs. Source of these receptors: a middle-aged man in good health and CMV-seropositive.

The rearrangement uses TRBV29-1 and TRBJ2-7; 9 bases match TRBD1. The ends lost 6 bases at V and 3 bases at J; junction bases unmatched: 6. CDR1 and CDR2 (germline): SQVTM, ANQGSEA. The CDR3 is 13 residues long. DNA for the CDR3: TGCAGCGTCGACAAGGGACAGGGCTACGAGCAGTACTTC. Protein sequence: CSVDKGQGYEQYF.

The V gene is TRBV19, the J gene TRBJ2-7, with 8 bases lining up with TRBD1. In germline, CDR1 is LNHDA, CDR2 SQIVND (reference sequence). The CDR3 covers 14 residues. Trimming at V came to 8 bases and at J to 3 bases, leaving 9 bases not matched to a gene. The CDR3 is CASSPAGGNYEQYF. The CDR3 DNA follows: TGTGCCAGTTCTCCCGCAGGGGGCAACTACGAGCAGTACTTC.

The V and J genes are TRBV6-1 and TRBJ2-1, with TRBD1 identical over 9 bases. V gave up 4 bases and J gave up 5 bases; unmatched junction bases: 6. The germline V gene has CDR1 MNHNS and CDR2 SASEGT. The CDR3 sequence is 15 residues long. The CDR3, as DNA: TGTGCCAGCAGTGTTCCGGGACAGGGTCACAATGAGCAGTTCTTC. It yields the protein CASSVPGQGHNEQFF.

J is TRBJ2-1 and V is TRBV6-6, with 12 nucleotides matching TRBD2. The CDR3 length is 16 residues. The V gene's germline CDR1 is MNHNY and CDR2 SVGAGI (reference sequence). Unmatched junction bases numbered 6, after V lost 5 bases and J lost 4 bases. The CDR3 DNA follows: TGTGCCAGCAGTCGTCGGACTAGCGGGACATACAATGAGCAGTTCTTC. This codes for CASSRRTSGTYNEQFF.

This chain links TRBV7-9 with TRBJ1-5, with a weak D call TRBD1 (6 bases). V shed 6 bases and J shed 5 bases, with 11 bases lying between them. The CDR3 is 13 residues long. The germline V gene has CDR1 SEHNR and CDR2 FQNEAQ (reference sequence). The CDR3, as DNA: TGTGCCAGCAGTGCACAGGGCGATCAGCCCCAGCATTTT. It codes for CASSAQGDQPQHF.

V and J are TRBV2 and TRBJ2-5, with 7 positions matching TRBD2. The germline CDR1 and CDR2 sequences are SNHLY and FYNNEI. V was clipped by 4 bases and J by 2 bases; unmatched bases: 7. CDR3 length equals 15 residues. CDR3 in amino acids: CASSVASGTQETQYF. DNA of the CDR3: TGTGCCAGCAGTGTGGCTAGCGGAACACAAGAGACCCAGTACTTC.

This chain connects TRBV18 to TRBJ2-2, with 13 nucleotides matching TRBD2. CDR3 length: 16 amino acids. The V gene's germline CDR1 is KGHSH and CDR2 LQKENI. V trimming: 3 bases; J trimming: 7 bases; junction bases outside the gene matches: 5. This CDR3 reads CASSPRTSGGIGELFF. The CDR3 bases are TGTGCCAGCTCACCCAGGACTAGCGGGGGCATCGGGGAGCTGTTTTTT.

This clone was counted between two and nine times. The chain carries TRBV19 and TRBJ1-1; weak D call: TRBD1 (5 bases). Trimming shortened V by 2 bases and J by 1 base, and 8 bases separated the two germline ends. The length of the CDR3 is 14 residues. Germline V gene sequence: CDR1 LNHDA, CDR2 SQIVND (reference sequence). CDR3 sequence: CASSIQGGNTEAFF. CDR3 coding DNA: TGTGCCAGTAGTATACAGGGTGGGAACACTGAAGCTTTCTTT.

The chain is built from TRBV6-5 and TRBJ2-7; 7 bases map to TRBD1. V gave up 8 bases and J gave up 0 bases; unmatched junction bases: 7. CDR3 length: 14 amino acids. Per the germline V gene, CDR1 is MNHEY and CDR2 is SVGAGI. The chain's CDR3 is CASGRDSISYEQYF. CDR3 coding DNA: TGTGCCAGCGGCCGGGACAGCATCTCCTACGAGCAGTACTTC.

The V and J genes are TRBV19 and TRBJ1-5; D is perhaps TRBD1 (5 bases). Trimming removed 5 bases from V and 6 bases from J, with 20 bases in between. CDR3 length: 16 residues. Germline CDR1 reads LNHDA; CDR2 reads SQIVND (reference sequence). CDR3 sequence (DNA): TGTGCCAGTAGTGCGGACACGCGGGATCCAATTCAGCCCCAGCATTTT. Protein: CASSADTRDPIQPQHF.

The genes are TRBV6-5 and TRBJ2-3; D is possibly TRBD1 (6 bases). This CDR3 spans 14 amino acids. Between the trimmed V and J ends, which lost 6 bases and 1 base, there was a span of 11 bases. The germline CDR1 and CDR2 sequences are MNHEY and SVGAGI. The CDR3, as DNA: TGTGCCAGCAGACTACAGGGTGGCACAGATACGCAGTATTTT. Translated, it gives CASRLQGGTDTQYF.

V usage is TRBV7-2 and J usage is TRBJ1-1, with D possibly TRBD1 on 5 matching bases. The CDR3 is 15 amino acids. Per germline, CDR1 SGHTA and CDR2 FQGNSA. With 0 bases removed from V and 1 base from J, the gap between germline ends came to 9 bases. The CDR3 loop reads CASSLALTGNTEAFF. CDR3 coding DNA: TGTGCCAGCAGCTTAGCGTTAACAGGGAACACTGAAGCTTTCTTT.

CDR3 bases: TGTGCTAGTGGTTTGCCACCGGGACAGGGGACTGAAGCTTTCTTT. It codes for CASGLPPGQGTEAFF. V and J are TRBV12-5 and TRBJ1-1; 10 bases align to TRBD1. V gave up 2 bases and J gave up 5 bases; unmatched junction bases: 5. The CDR3 runs 15 residues. Looked up from germline, CDR1 is LGHNT and CDR2 is FRNRAP.

The V and J genes are TRBV7-9 and TRBJ1-6; TRBD1 might be the D (6 bases). The CDR3 is 13 amino acids. V was clipped by 5 bases and J by 11 bases, with 13 bases between them. Germline CDR1 and CDR2: SEHNR and FQNEAQ (reference sequence). The CDR3 DNA sequence: TGTGCCAGCAGCGAAATACAGGGACCACCCCTCCACTTT. As protein: CASSEIQGPPLHF.

The CDR3 bases are TGTGCCTACCTACCAGGGGTAGTAACGACTAATGAAAAACTGTTTTTT. It yields the protein CAYLPGVVTTNEKLFF. V is TRBV30 and J is TRBJ1-4; a possible D gene is TRBD1 (6 bases). Per the germline V gene, CDR1 is GTSNPN and CDR2 is SVGIG (reference sequence). Trimming removed 7 bases from V and 2 bases from J, with 20 bases in between. The CDR3 is made up of 16 amino acids.

This clone was detected only a few times. V and J are TRBV28 and TRBJ1-2; 8 bases are a match to TRBD1. Germline V gives CDR1 MDHEN, CDR2 SYDVKM. The junction had 4 bases not matched to a gene; V was cut back by 6 bases and J by 4 bases. This CDR3 contains 13 residues. This chain's CDR3 is CASRRQGSYGYTF. The CDR3 DNA is TGTGCCAGCAGGCGACAGGGGAGCTATGGCTACACCTTC.

The chain links TRBV7-9 to TRBJ2-6, with TRBD1 matching 8 bases. Germline lookup yields CDR1 SEHNR and CDR2 FQNEAQ (reference sequence). The V and J ends lost 1 base and 4 bases, in that order; junction bases with no gene match: 9. The CDR3 loop spans 18 amino acids. The DNA of the CDR3 is TGTGCCAGCAGCTTAGTTTGGGACAGGTTTACCGGGGCCAACGTCCTGACTTTC. It encodes CASSLVWDRFTGANVLTF.

The V gene is TRBV6-6, the J gene TRBJ1-3, with 9 bases aligning to TRBD1. Germline V gene sequence: CDR1 MNHNY, CDR2 SVGAGI (reference sequence). The CDR3 covers 15 residues. V lost 8 bases, J lost 5 bases, and 10 bases stayed unmatched. The CDR3 DNA is TGTGCCAGCGGCCCAACAGGGGGCTTGCGAAACACCATATATTTT. Its protein product is CASGPTGGLRNTIYF.

The V gene is TRBV10-3, the J gene TRBJ2-7; 9 bases are a match to TRBD1. The germline V gene encodes CDR1 ENHRY and CDR2 SYGVKD. The CDR3 loop spans 14 amino acids. The V gene end was trimmed by 3 bases and the J gene end by 4 bases; junction bases not matched to a gene: 4. The CDR3 region has the DNA TGTGCCATCAGTGACGACAGGGGGTTGTACGAGCAGTACTTC. Amino acid sequence: CAISDDRGLYEQYF.

A single count supports this clone. The chain uses TRBV25-1 and TRBJ1-2; the match to TRBD1 covers 7 bases. Germline CDR1 reads MGHDK; CDR2 reads SYGVNS. V shed 3 bases, J shed 4 bases, and the junction held 5 bases outside the gene matches. The CDR3 sequence is 14 residues long. CDR3 amino acids: CASSESDRTYGYTF. As DNA, the CDR3 is TGTGCCAGCAGTGAGTCGGACAGGACCTATGGCTACACCTTC.

The rearrangement links TRBV7-9 to TRBJ1-2; 10 bases line up with TRBD1. The junction had 4 bases not matched to a gene; V was cut back by 8 bases and J by 7 bases. Germline-derived CDR1 and CDR2 are SEHNR and FQNEAQ (reference sequence). This CDR3 comprises 12 residues. The CDR3, as DNA: TGTGCCAGCCAGACAGGGGGCGGTGGCTACACCTTC. Translating gives CASQTGGGGYTF.

This chain's CDR3 is CASSLAMTTGNEQFF. The CDR3 DNA reads as TGTGCCAGCAGCTTGGCCATGACAACGGGGAATGAGCAGTTCTTC. The chain couples TRBV5-4 to TRBJ2-1; maybe TRBD2 (5 bases). The germline V gene has CDR1 SGHNT and CDR2 YYREEE (reference sequence). CDR3 length equals 15 residues. The V end was cut by 0 bases, the J end by 7 bases, with 14 bases between.